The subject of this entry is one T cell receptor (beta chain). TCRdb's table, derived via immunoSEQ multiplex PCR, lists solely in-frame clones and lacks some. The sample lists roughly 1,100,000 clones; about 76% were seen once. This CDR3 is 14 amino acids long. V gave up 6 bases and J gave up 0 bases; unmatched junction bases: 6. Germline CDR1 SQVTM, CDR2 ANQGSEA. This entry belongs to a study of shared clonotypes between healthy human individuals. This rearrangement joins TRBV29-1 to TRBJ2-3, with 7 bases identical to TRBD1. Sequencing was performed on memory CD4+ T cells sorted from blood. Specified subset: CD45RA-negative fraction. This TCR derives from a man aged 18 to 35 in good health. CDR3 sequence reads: CSVGQSASTDTQYF. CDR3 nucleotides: TGCAGCGTGGGACAGAGTGCTAGCACAGATACGCAGTATTTT.